These 17 T cell receptor beta chains were all obtained from the same sample, sequenced in a study of T cell changes during pregnancy in multiple sclerosis. The protocol was immunoSEQ multiplex PCR, while the TCRdb copy is restricted to in-frame clones and leaves out a portion. The sample has tens of thousands of clones, approximately 94% seen once. The specimen comprised CD8+ T cells from peripheral blood mononuclear cells, sampled before pregnancy. Every receptor here comes from a female donor with multiple sclerosis, enrolled in a pregnancy study.

This chain uses TRBV10-3 with TRBJ1-1; possibly TRBD1 for D (5 bases). V lost 8 bases and J 8 bases, leaving 24 bases between the germline ends. The germline V gene has CDR1 ENHRY and CDR2 SYGVKD. This CDR3 spans 15 amino acids. The CDR3 loop reads CAISAGRVGNIEAFF. The CDR3 DNA reads as TGTGCCATCTCAGCAGGGAGGGTCGGGAACATAGAAGCTTTCTTT.

This rearrangement joins TRBV27 to TRBJ2-7, with 10 bases lining up with TRBD2. The CDR3 is made up of 17 amino acids. The germline gives CDR1 MNHEY, CDR2 SMNVEV (reference sequence). V shed 0 bases, J shed 6 bases, and the junction held 11 bases outside the gene matches. DNA for the CDR3: TGTGCCAGCAGTTTATCAAACTCACCGGGACTAGCGACCGAGCAGTACTTC. This gives the protein CASSLSNSPGLATEQYF.

This sequence joins TRBV10-3 and TRBJ1-1; D is undetermined. Trimming took 3 bases from V and 0 from J, leaving 5 bases between them. From germline, CDR1 is ENHRY and CDR2 SYGVKD. The CDR3 length is 13 residues. The CDR3 DNA follows: TGTGCCATCAGTGACAGTATGAACACTGAAGCTTTCTTT. Protein product: CAISDSMNTEAFF.

The chain employs TRBV10-3 and TRBJ1-2, with 7 bases aligning to TRBD1. The V gene's germline CDR1 is ENHRY and CDR2 SYGVKD. There are 15 residues in the CDR3. The V segment lost 6 bases and the J segment 4 bases; nucleotides outside the gene matches: 11. CDR3 residues: CAISDSDGTVYGYTF. The DNA of the CDR3 is TGTGCCATCAGCGACTCTGACGGGACAGTCTATGGCTACACCTTC.

CDR3 DNA: TGTGCCAGCAGTGATTATGCCCCCCTGGTGGTATCAGGGACCTACGAGCAGTACTTC. The encoded protein is CASSDYAPLVVSGTYEQYF. The J gene is TRBJ2-7, the V gene TRBV6-4; tentatively, D is TRBD1 (5 bases). V lost 3 bases, J lost 2 bases, and 26 bases lay in between. Per germline, CDR1 MRHNA and CDR2 SNTAGT. This CDR3 spans 19 amino acids.

The gene calls are TRBV10-2 and TRBJ2-7; 11 bases align to TRBD2. Germline V lookup: CDR1 WSHSY, CDR2 SAAADI. The CDR3 consists of 14 residues. V dropped 10 bases and J dropped 2; count of bases not matched to a gene: 7. CDR3 coding DNA: TGCGCCACCAAAGGGACTAGCGGTCCCTACGAGCAGTACTTC. Its translation is CATKGTSGPYEQYF.

The chain has TRBV30 and TRBJ1-1; D perhaps matches TRBD1 (5 bases). The germline gives CDR1 GTSNPN, CDR2 SVGIG (reference sequence). The CDR3 extends over 15 amino acids. Trimming removed 1 base at V and 6 bases at J, with 18 bases between. CDR3 nucleotides: TGTGCCTGGAGTGCGGGTTCAGGGCGTACGTCTGAAGCTTTCTTT. This gives the protein CAWSAGSGRTSEAFF.

The chain joins TRBV4-1 to TRBJ2-7, with 9 positions matching TRBD2. The length of the CDR3 is 14 residues. Losses at the gene ends were 1 base for V and 7 bases for J; bases not matched to a gene: 5. Per germline, CDR1 MGHRA and CDR2 YSYEKL. The CDR3 region has the DNA TGCGCCAGCAGCCAAGCTAGCGGGACGGGGGAGCAGTACTTC. Its translation is CASSQASGTGEQYF.

The genes are TRBV19 and TRBJ2-7; the match to TRBD2 covers 12 bases. CDR1 and CDR2 from the germline V gene are LNHDA and SQIVND (reference sequence). The CDR3 extends over 14 amino acids. Trimming cost V 5 bases and J 2 bases; bases outside gene matches: 1. In DNA form, the CDR3 reads TGTGCCAGTAGTGCTAGCGGGAGGGCCTACGAGCAGTACTTC. It encodes CASSASGRAYEQYF. Together with reference TRBV19 and TRBJ2-7, the CDR3 gives the full variable domain: DGGITQSPKYLFRKEGQNVTLSCEQNLNHDAMYWYRQDPGQGLRLIYYSQIVNDFQKGDIAEGYSVSREKKESFPLTVTSAQKNPTAFYLCASSASGRAYEQYFGPGTRLTVT.

The V gene is TRBV25-1, the J gene TRBJ2-5; 11 positions match TRBD2. This CDR3 region has 14 residues. CDR1 is MGHDK, CDR2 SYGVNS, per germline. J was trimmed by 4 bases and V by 10 bases; bases with no gene match: 8. CDR3 sequence (DNA): TGTGCCACTTACGGACTAGCGGGCGGAGAGACCCAGTACTTC. It codes for CATYGLAGGETQYF.

The chain has TRBV27 and TRBJ2-3; 12 nucleotides line up with TRBD2. V shed 9 bases and J 4 bases; nucleotides not matched to a gene: 5. The CDR3 contains 14 residues. Germline V gives CDR1 MNHEY, CDR2 SMNVEV (reference sequence). The CDR3 bases are TGTGCCAGTACCGGGACTAGCGGGTCAGATACGCAGTATTTT. Protein sequence: CASTGTSGSDTQYF.

CDR3 nucleotides: TGTGCCATTAAGACAGGGGAAAGCGACGCTTTCTTT. This gives the protein CAIKTGESDAFF. The chain links TRBV19 to TRBJ1-1, with 8 positions matching TRBD1. With 10 bases clipped from V and 11 bases from J, the junction kept 12 bases outside the gene matches. The CDR3 consists of 12 residues. From germline, CDR1 is LNHDA and CDR2 SQIVND (reference sequence).

The rearrangement joins TRBV15 to TRBJ1-2, with D perhaps matching TRBD1 (5 bases). Germline-derived CDR1 and CDR2 are LNHNV and YYDKDF (reference sequence). This CDR3 is built from 14 residues. The V and J ends lost 0 bases and 6 bases respectively, with 11 bases between them. CDR3: CATSRDRGGHGYTF. CDR3 sequence (DNA): TGTGCCACCAGCAGAGATCGGGGGGGACATGGCTACACCTTC.

This sequence joins TRBV5-6 and TRBJ1-1; D ambiguous. This CDR3 is 12 amino acids long. V lost 1 base, J lost 7 bases, and 8 bases lay in between. The germline CDR1 and CDR2 sequences are SGHDT and YYEEEE. The CDR3 is CASSLRSHEAFF. The CDR3 DNA is TGTGCCAGCAGCTTGAGGAGTCATGAAGCTTTCTTT. The whole variable domain, filled in from reference TRBV5-6 and TRBJ1-1, reads DAGVTQSPTHLIKTRGQQVTLRCSPKSGHDTVSWYQQALGQGPQFIFQYYEEEERQRGNFPDRFSGHQFPNYSSELNVNALLLGDSALYLCASSLRSHEAFFGQGTRLTVV.

V gene TRBV9 combines with J gene TRBJ2-2; weak D call: TRBD2 (5 bases). The CDR3 sequence is 14 residues long. Deletions cut 4 bases from V and 6 bases from J, with 13 bases between. The V gene's germline CDR1 is SGDLS and CDR2 YYNGEE. The CDR3 protein is CASSPTLEAGELFF. The CDR3 DNA sequence: TGTGCCAGCAGCCCCACACTAGAAGCCGGGGAGCTGTTTTTT.

The V gene is TRBV5-4, the J gene TRBJ2-1; 9 positions match TRBD1. V lost 4 bases to trimming and J lost 3 bases; unmatched junction nucleotides: 8. Germline V lookup: CDR1 SGHNT, CDR2 YYREEE (reference sequence). This CDR3 is 16 amino acids long. The CDR3 bases are TGTGCCAGCAGCCTACAAGGGACAGGGCTCTACAATGAGCAGTTCTTC. Translated, it gives CASSLQGTGLYNEQFF.

The chain employs TRBV29-1 and TRBJ2-7, with 10 bases matching TRBD1. V dropped 6 bases and J dropped 4; count of bases not matched to a gene: 3. This CDR3 has 12 residues. CDR1 is SQVTM and CDR2 is ANQGSEA in the germline V gene. The CDR3 DNA reads TGCAGCGTATCGGGACAGGGGTACGAGCAGTACTTC. Translation gives CSVSGQGYEQYF.